This is a list of T cell receptor beta chains from one sample in a study of cytotoxic CD8 clonotypes in ibrutinib-treated CLL. Data came from immunoSEQ multiplex PCR; TCRdb stores just in-frame clones and leaves some out. The table shows over 130,000 clones, with 80% occurring only once. The input for sequencing was PBMCs, taken after 36 months of ibrutinib treatment. Every receptor here comes from a human donor with chronic lymphocytic leukemia. The CDR3 runs from the conserved cysteine through the conserved F or W. D genes are given only for firm matches.

J,V,D,CDR3
TRBJ1-1,TRBV2,-,CASSEGKDVIAFF
TRBJ2-7,TRBV6-1,-,CASRGAAAYEQYF
TRBJ2-3,TRBV10-3,TRBD2,CAISGIAGGTDTQYF
TRBJ2-2,TRBV27,-,CASSSFAGIDTGELFF
TRBJ2-2,TRBV5-4,-,CASSGQREATGELFF
TRBJ1-4,TRBV9,-,CASSVGANPTNEKLFF
TRBJ2-7,TRBV7-3,-,CASSQSRTTADEQYF
TRBJ1-2,TRBV29-1,-,CSVYGSHYGYTF
TRBJ2-3,TRBV18,TRBD2,CASSRIPREGLDTQYF
TRBJ2-1,TRBV5-8,-,CASAKFYNEQFF
TRBJ1-1,TRBV11-2,TRBD1,CASSDRGVRTEAFF
TRBJ2-3,TRBV9,-,CASSPRDFPETQYF
TRBJ1-2,TRBV6-4,-,CASSDGEGHGYTF
TRBJ1-5,TRBV25-1,TRBD1,CASSGNRDRGNQPQHF
TRBJ1-2,TRBV15,-,CATSSPETYVVYGYTF
TRBJ1-4,TRBV18,-,CASSAGTASGEKLFF
TRBJ2-3,TRBV5-1,TRBD1,CASSLNRGADTQYF
TRBJ2-4,TRBV6-5,-,CASSQQGLAKNIQYF
TRBJ1-5,TRBV6-1,-,CASSESAGFGQPQHF
TRBJ1-2,TRBV6-5,-,CASSYSTWDFYGYTF
TRBJ1-4,TRBV4-1,-,CASSQVGRAGRGNEKLFF
TRBJ1-3,TRBV5-8,TRBD1,CASSQGQGMNTIYF
TRBJ1-3,TRBV5-1,-,CASSSRQGRDTIYF
TRBJ2-7,TRBV4-1,TRBD2,CASSQRSSGRGYEQYF
TRBJ2-7,TRBV7-9,TRBD2,CASSPIAGVYEQYF
TRBJ2-2,TRBV2,-,CASSLGVTGELFF
TRBJ2-5,TRBV27,TRBD2,CASSTQLAGAGKETQYF
TRBJ2-7,TRBV25-1,TRBD2,CASSGLAGGPYEQYF
TRBJ1-1,TRBV6-1,TRBD1,CASSAIFGQGALAFF
TRBJ1-4,TRBV10-1,-,CASSEMEVGKLFF
TRBJ2-1,TRBV19,TRBD2,CASARLAGIYNEQFF
TRBJ1-2,TRBV14,-,CASRLSGTGRSNGYTF
TRBJ1-1,TRBV7-6,-,CASSGRDSKAFF
TRBJ2-3,TRBV28,-,CASSPFYWEGVADTQYF
TRBJ1-2,TRBV7-9,TRBD1,CASSPQGTGYSHTF
TRBJ2-2,TRBV5-1,-,CASRLLDTGELFF
TRBJ2-5,TRBV2,TRBD1,CASSTRTGGEETQYF
TRBJ1-2,TRBV18,-,CASSPEGDSYGYTF
TRBJ1-6,TRBV9,TRBD1,CASSRLGTGNSPLHF
TRBJ2-7,TRBV18,-,CASSPAGLVHYEQYF
TRBJ2-5,TRBV19,-,CASSIQFQETQYF